A selection of T cell receptor beta chains follows, all from one sample in a study of shared clonotypes between healthy human individuals. Repertoires were generated with immunoSEQ multiplex PCR, while TCRdb's copy carries only in-frame clones and drops some. The table shows 730,000 or so clones, with around 72% occurring only once. The sample taken for sequencing was memory CD4+ T cells sorted from blood. The receptors here all came from a woman younger than 45 in good health. Both conserved end residues are part of each CDR3. The order of the fields is CDR3 protein, J gene, V gene.

cdr3_aa: CASRGTSVIGELFF; j_call: TRBJ2-2; v_call: TRBV27
cdr3_aa: CASSLGTSDTEAFF; j_call: TRBJ1-1; v_call: TRBV7-8
cdr3_aa: CATSRDSRNTGELFF; j_call: TRBJ2-2; v_call: TRBV15
cdr3_aa: CASSWTGTPYEQYF; j_call: TRBJ2-7; v_call: TRBV6-1
cdr3_aa: CASTEKNWRAEAFF; j_call: TRBJ1-1; v_call: TRBV19
cdr3_aa: CASSPIAGGFYNEQFF; j_call: TRBJ2-1; v_call: TRBV7-2
cdr3_aa: CASVKNTEAFF; j_call: TRBJ1-1; v_call: TRBV28
cdr3_aa: CASSADTRPHGYTF; j_call: TRBJ1-2; v_call: TRBV7-9
cdr3_aa: CASSPTGGSYNEQFF; j_call: TRBJ2-1; v_call: TRBV19
cdr3_aa: CASSSPGLATDTQYF; j_call: TRBJ2-3; v_call: TRBV5-4
cdr3_aa: CASSLDRAYEQYF; j_call: TRBJ2-7; v_call: TRBV5-6
cdr3_aa: CASSETGGTQYF; j_call: TRBJ2-3; v_call: TRBV2
cdr3_aa: CASRKGQSYEQYF; j_call: .; v_call: TRBV6-5
cdr3_aa: CSVPGTGNTEAFF; j_call: TRBJ1-1; v_call: TRBV29-1